This TCR beta chain originates from a study of blood T cell repertoires in COVID-19. Study as a whole: Specimens from acute and convalescent COVID-19 originated in the United States, Italy and Spain. PBMCs, B-cell-depleted T cells, or T cells provided the cDNA or gDNA that made up the material.

Libraries were prepared by immunoSEQ multiplex PCR; TCRdb keeps only in-frame clonotypes and omits some of them. The table has a few hundred thousand clones, 85% to 90% seen once. The CDR3 has 13 amino acids. The germline V gene has CDR1 SQVTM and CDR2 ANQGSEA. The ends lost 7 bases at V and 10 bases at J; junction bases unmatched: 9. Seattle patient enrollment occurred during active infection, with longitudinal follow-up thereafter. This sequence was found in a woman aged 55-69 years with COVID-19, enrolled during active disease. V gene TRBV29-1 combines with J gene TRBJ2-1; 11 nucleotides align to TRBD1. What was sequenced was peripheral blood. The CDR3 nucleotides are TGCAGCGCCCCGGGACAGGGGGTTTGGGAGCAGTTCTTC. This gives the protein CSAPGQGVWEQFF.